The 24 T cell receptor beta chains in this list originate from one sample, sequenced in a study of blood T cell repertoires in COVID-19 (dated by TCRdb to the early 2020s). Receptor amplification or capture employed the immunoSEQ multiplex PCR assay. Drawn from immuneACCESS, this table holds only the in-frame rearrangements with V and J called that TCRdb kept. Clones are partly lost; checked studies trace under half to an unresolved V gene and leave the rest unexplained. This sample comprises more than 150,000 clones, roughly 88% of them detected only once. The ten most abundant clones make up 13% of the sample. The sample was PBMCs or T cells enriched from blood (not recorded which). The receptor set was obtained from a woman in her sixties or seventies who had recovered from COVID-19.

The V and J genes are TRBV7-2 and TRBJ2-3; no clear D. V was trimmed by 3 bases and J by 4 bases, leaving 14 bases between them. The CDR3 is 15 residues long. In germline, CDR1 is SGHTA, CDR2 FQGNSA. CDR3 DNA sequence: TGTGCCAGCAGCTTGGCAAGACAAGGTGCAGATACGCAGTATTTT. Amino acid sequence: CASSLARQGADTQYF.

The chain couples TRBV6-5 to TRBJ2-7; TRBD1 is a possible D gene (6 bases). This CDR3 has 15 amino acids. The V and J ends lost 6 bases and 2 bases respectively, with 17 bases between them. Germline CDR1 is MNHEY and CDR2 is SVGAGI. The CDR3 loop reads CASRPQGAGPYEQYF. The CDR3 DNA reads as TGTGCCAGCAGGCCACAGGGAGCCGGGCCCTACGAGCAGTACTTC.

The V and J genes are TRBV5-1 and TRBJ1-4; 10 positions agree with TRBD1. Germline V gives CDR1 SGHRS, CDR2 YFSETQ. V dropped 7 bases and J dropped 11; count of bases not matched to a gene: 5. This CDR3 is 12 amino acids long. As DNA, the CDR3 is TGCGCCAGCGGGACAGGGGATGGGAAACTGTTTTTT. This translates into CASGTGDGKLFF.

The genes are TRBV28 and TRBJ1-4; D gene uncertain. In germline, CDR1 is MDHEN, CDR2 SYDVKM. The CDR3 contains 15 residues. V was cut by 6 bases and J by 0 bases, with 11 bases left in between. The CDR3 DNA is TGTGCCAGCAGGTTAAGTTTAGCAACTAATGAAAAACTGTTTTTT. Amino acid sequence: CASRLSLATNEKLFF.

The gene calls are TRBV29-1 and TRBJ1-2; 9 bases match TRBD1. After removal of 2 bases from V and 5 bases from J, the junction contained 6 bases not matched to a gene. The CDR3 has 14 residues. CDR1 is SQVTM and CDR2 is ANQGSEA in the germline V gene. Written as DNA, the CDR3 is TGCAGCGTTGAATCCGGGACAGGGCTTTATGGCTACACCTTC. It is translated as CSVESGTGLYGYTF.

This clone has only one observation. The CDR3 loop is CASMSASTDTQYF. The CDR3 bases are TGTGCCAGCATGAGCGCCAGCACAGATACGCAGTATTTT. The V gene is TRBV2, the J gene TRBJ2-3; no clear D. CDR3 length: 13 residues. The germline V and J ends were trimmed by 7 bases and 0 bases, with 8 bases remaining between them. Germline CDR1 and CDR2: SNHLY and FYNNEI.

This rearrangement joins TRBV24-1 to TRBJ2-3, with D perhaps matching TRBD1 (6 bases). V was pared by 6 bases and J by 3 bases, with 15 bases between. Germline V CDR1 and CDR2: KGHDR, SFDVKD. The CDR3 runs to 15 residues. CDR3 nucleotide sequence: TGTGCCACCAGTTCCGGGGCAGGGGTAACAGATACGCAGTATTTT. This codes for CATSSGAGVTDTQYF.

CDR3 DNA sequence: TGTGCCAGTAGTCTTGAACACCGCGGTGGGTCCTACGAGCAGTACTTC. Amino acid sequence: CASSLEHRGGSYEQYF. The rearrangement links TRBV19 to TRBJ2-7; no firm D call. Germline V lookup: CDR1 LNHDA, CDR2 SQIVND (reference sequence). V lost 5 bases to trimming and J lost 1 base, with 18 bases between them. The CDR3 has 16 amino acids.

CDR3 nucleotide sequence: TGTGCCAGCAGTCTACGACTAGCGGGAGTGTTGGAGACCCAGTACTTC. Amino acids: CASSLRLAGVLETQYF. J is TRBJ2-5 and V is TRBV28; 12 bases map to TRBD2. The CDR3 runs 16 residues. The V and J ends lost 5 bases and 5 bases, in that order; junction bases with no gene match: 9. CDR1 and CDR2 (germline): MDHEN, SYDVKM.

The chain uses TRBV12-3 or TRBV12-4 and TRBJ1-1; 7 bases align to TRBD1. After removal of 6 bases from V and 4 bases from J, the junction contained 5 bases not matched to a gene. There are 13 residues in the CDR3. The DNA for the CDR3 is TGTGCCAGCAGCCCAGACAGGGCCACTGAAGCTTTCTTT. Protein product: CASSPDRATEAFF.

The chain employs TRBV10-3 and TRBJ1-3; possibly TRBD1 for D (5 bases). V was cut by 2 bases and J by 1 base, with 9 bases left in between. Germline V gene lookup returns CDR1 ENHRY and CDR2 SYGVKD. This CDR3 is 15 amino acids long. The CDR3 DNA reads TGTGCCATCAGTGAGCGACAGAGGTCTGGAAACACCATATATTTT. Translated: CAISERQRSGNTIYF.

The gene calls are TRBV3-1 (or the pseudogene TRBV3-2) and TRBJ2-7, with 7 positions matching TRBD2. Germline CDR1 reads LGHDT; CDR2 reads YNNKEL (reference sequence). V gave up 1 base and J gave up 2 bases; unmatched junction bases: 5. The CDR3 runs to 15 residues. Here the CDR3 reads CASSQVGAGTYEQYF. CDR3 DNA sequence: TGTGCCAGCAGCCAAGTTGGAGCGGGAACCTACGAGCAGTACTTC.

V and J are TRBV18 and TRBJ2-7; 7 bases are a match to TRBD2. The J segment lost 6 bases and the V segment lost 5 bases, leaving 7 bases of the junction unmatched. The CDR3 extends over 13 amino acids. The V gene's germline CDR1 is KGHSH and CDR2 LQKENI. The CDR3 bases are TGTGCCAGCTCAGCGGGGCCGGGAGGCGAGCAGTACTTC. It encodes CASSAGPGGEQYF. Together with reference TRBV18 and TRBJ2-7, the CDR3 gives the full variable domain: NAGVMQNPRHLVRRRGQEARLRCSPMKGHSHVYWYRQLPEEGLKFMVYLQKENIIDESGMPKERFSAEFPKEGPSILRIQQVVRGDSAAYFCASSAGPGGEQYFGPGTRLTVT.

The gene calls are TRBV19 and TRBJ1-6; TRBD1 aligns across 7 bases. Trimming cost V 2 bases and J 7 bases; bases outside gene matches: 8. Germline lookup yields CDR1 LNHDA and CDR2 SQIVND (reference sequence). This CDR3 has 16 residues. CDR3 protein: CASSISPGTVNSPLHF. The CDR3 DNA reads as TGTGCCAGTAGTATAAGCCCTGGGACAGTAAATTCACCCCTCCACTTT.

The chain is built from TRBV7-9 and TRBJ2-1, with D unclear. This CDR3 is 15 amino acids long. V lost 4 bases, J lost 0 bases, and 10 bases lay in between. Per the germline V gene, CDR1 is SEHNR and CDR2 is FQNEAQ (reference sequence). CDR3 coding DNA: TGTGCCAGCAGCTGGGCTCCGCCCTCCTACAATGAGCAGTTCTTC. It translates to CASSWAPPSYNEQFF.

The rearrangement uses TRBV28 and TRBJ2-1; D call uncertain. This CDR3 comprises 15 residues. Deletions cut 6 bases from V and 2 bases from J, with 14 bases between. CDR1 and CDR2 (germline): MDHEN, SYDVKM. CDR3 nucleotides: TGTGCCAGCAGCCGCCCGCCTGCGGCCTACAATGAGCAGTTCTTC. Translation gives CASSRPPAAYNEQFF.

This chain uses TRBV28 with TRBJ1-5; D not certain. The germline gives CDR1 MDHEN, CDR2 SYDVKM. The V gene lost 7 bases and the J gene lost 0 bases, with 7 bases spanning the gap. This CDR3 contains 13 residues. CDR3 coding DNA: TGTGCCAGCAATAGTAATAGCAATCAGCCCCAGCATTTT. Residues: CASNSNSNQPQHF. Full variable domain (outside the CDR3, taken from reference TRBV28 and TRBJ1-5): DVKVTQSSRYLVKRTGEKVFLECVQDMDHENMFWYRQDPGLGLRLIYFSYDVKMKEKGDIPEGYSVSREKKERFSLILESASTNQTSMYLCASNSNSNQPQHFGDGTRLSIL.

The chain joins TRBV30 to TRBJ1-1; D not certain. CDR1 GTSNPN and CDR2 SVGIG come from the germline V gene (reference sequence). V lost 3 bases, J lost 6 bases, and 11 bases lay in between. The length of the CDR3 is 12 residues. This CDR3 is CAWRIRGAEAFF. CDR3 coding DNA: TGTGCCTGGAGGATTCGAGGTGCTGAAGCTTTCTTT.

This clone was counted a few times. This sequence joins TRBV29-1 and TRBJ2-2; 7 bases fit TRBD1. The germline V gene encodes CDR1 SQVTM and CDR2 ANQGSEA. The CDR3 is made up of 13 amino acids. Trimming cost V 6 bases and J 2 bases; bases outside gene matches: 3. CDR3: CSVRDRNTGELFF. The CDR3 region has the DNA TGCAGCGTCCGGGACAGAAACACCGGGGAGCTGTTTTTT.

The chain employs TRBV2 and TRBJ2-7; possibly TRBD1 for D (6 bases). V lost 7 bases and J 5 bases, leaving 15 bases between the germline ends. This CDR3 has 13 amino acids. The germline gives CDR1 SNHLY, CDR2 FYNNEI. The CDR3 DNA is TGTGCCAGCAAAAGGGGGTGGTTGGACGAGCAGTACTTC. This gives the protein CASKRGWLDEQYF.

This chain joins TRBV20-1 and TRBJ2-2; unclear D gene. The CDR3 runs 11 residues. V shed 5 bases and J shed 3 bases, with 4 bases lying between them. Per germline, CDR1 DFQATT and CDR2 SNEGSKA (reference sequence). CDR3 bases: TGCAGTGCTTCCGACACCGGGGAGCTGTTTTTT. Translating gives CSASDTGELFF.

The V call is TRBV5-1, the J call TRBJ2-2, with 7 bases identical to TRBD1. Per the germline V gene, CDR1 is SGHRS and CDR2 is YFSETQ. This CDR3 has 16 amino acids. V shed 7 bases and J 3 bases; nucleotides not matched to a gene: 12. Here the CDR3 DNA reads TGCGCCAGCGCCCCACAGGGGTATGGGGACACCGGGGAGCTGTTTTTT. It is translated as CASAPQGYGDTGELFF.

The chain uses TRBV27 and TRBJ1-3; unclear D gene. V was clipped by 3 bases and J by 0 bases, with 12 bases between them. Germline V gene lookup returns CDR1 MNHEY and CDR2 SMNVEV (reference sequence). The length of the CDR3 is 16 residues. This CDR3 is CASSLEGPLSGNTIYF. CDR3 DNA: TGTGCCAGCAGTTTGGAGGGCCCCCTCTCTGGAAACACCATATATTTT.

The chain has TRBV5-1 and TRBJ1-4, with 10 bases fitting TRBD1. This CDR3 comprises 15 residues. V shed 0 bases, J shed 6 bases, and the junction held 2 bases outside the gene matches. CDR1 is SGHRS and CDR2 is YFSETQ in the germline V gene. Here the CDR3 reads CASSLGGTGDEKLFF. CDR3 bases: TGCGCCAGCAGCTTGGGGGGGACAGGGGATGAAAAACTGTTTTTT.